This is a list of T cell receptor beta chains from one sample in a study of cytomegalovirus exposure and HLA in healthy donors. TCRdb's table, derived via immunoSEQ multiplex PCR, lists solely in-frame clones and lacks some. The sample holds about 80,000 clones, 80% seen once. What was sequenced was PBMCs. The receptor source for this set is a man aged 50 to 60 in good health and CMV-seropositive. The conserved cysteine and the conserved F or W are not part of the CDR3 here.

J | V | CDR3
TRBJ2-3 | TRBV18 | ASSPRTYTDTQY
TRBJ2-7 | TRBV6-1 | ASSEGSLSEQY
TRBJ1-2 | TRBV6-4 | ARGERTGLYGYT
TRBJ1-1 | TRBV9 | ASSPSRGGIDDTEAF
TRBJ2-7 | TRBV28 | AVTGLPYEQY
TRBJ1-2 | TRBV6-5 | ASSYGSGDGYGYT
TRBJ1-1 | TRBV7-9 | ASSFGEIAEAF
TRBJ2-7 | TRBV6-5 | ASSSLAGVSLDEQY
TRBJ1-4 | TRBV15 | ATSTRTGGREKLF
TRBJ2-7 | TRBV2 | ASREDSYEQY
TRBJ1-2 | TRBV9 | ASSTLATNYGYT
TRBJ2-3 | TRBV5-1 | ASSLVGGITDTQY
TRBJ2-5 | TRBV2 | ASRNSSYETQY
TRBJ2-1 | TRBV29-1 | SLGQGAYNEQF
TRBJ2-1 | TRBV9 | ASSARLAGAYNEQF
TRBJ2-3 | TRBV10-2 | ASSSSGTTDTQY
TRBJ2-2 | TRBV5-1 | ASSLVAGVQTGELF
TRBJ2-7 | TRBV9 | ASSPRRDSYEQY
TRBJ1-5 | TRBV6-6 | ASSYWDRTYQPQH
TRBJ1-4 | TRBV7-2 | ASSRGHNEKLF
TRBJ2-7 | TRBV30 | AWSPGGIEQY
TRBJ1-5 | TRBV19 | ASSIDLLIGGDNQPQH
TRBJ2-3 | TRBV5-1 | ASSLVPLAEYTDTQY
TRBJ2-1 | TRBV11-2 | ASSLGTGGYNEQF
TRBJ1-2 | TRBV27 | ASSRLGYT
TRBJ2-5 | TRBV19 | ASSTGTGGVWETQY
TRBJ2-5 | TRBV5-4 | ASSLTSGRGETQY
TRBJ1-5 | TRBV10-3 | AISADYQPQH
TRBJ2-2 | TRBV4-1 | ASSQDRVGQVTGELF
TRBJ2-7 | TRBV6-1 | ASRGDVLAEDEQY
TRBJ2-7 | TRBV15 | ATSGGLTGLAALLY
TRBJ2-7 | TRBV4-3 | ASSQDRGPYEQY
TRBJ2-6 | TRBV7-9 | ASSLGGEGIYLGANVLT
TRBJ1-1 | TRBV27 | ASSQLRGAVAF
TRBJ1-2 | TRBV18 | ASSPTGLRNGYT
TRBJ1-5 | TRBV19 | ASSIVDTVSNQPQH
- | TRBV6-6 | ASSYPSIGSYEQY
TRBJ2-7 | TRBV6-6 | ASKPQETYEQY
TRBJ2-1 | TRBV7-9 | ASSREGGREQF
TRBJ1-2 | TRBV10-3 | AISGGQGDYGYT
TRBJ1-3 | TRBV18 | ASSPPSGRKAGNTIY
TRBJ1-1 | TRBV19 | ASSRGRGNTEAF
TRBJ2-5 | TRBV7-8 | ASSLYGLAVFPRETQY
TRBJ2-1 | TRBV10-3 | AISSGTSGMSSQF
TRBJ2-7 | TRBV18 | ASSPNRDSTSYEQY
TRBJ1-5 | TRBV5-1 | ASSLVGDNQPQH
TRBJ1-1 | TRBV28 | ASRGGTEAF
TRBJ2-3 | TRBV10-2 | ASSGTGETDTQY
TRBJ1-2 | TRBV20-1 | SADRDGYT
TRBJ1-1 | TRBV30 | AWSVGGTEAF
TRBJ1-5 | TRBV5-5 | ASSLGPAEPQH
TRBJ1-2 | TRBV2 | ASSKVAGAGGGYT
TRBJ1-1 | TRBV30 | AWSSTTGGTEAF
TRBJ2-3 | TRBV4-1 | ASSQDGRGPRDTQY
TRBJ2-1 | TRBV27 | ASSQDRGSYNEQF